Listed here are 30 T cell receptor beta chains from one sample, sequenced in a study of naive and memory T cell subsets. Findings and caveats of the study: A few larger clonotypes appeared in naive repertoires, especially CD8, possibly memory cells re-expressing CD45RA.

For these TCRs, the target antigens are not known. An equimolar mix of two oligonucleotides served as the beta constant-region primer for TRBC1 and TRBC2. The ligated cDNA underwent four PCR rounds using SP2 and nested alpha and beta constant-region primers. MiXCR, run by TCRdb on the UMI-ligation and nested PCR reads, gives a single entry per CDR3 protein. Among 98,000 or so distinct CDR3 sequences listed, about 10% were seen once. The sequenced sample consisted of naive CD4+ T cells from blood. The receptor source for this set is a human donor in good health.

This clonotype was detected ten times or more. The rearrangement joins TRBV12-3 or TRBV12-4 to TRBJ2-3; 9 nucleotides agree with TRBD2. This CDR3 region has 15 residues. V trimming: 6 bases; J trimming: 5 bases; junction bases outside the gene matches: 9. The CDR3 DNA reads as TGTGCCAGCAGGGGGTTTCGTAGCGGGAGAGATACGCAGTATTTT. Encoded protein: CASRGFRSGRDTQYF.

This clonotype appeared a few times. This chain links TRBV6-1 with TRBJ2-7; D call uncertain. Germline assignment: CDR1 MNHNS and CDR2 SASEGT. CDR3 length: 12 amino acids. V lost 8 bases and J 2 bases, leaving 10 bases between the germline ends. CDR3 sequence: CASSEWTYEQYF. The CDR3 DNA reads TGTGCCAGCTCAGAGTGGACCTACGAGCAGTACTTC.

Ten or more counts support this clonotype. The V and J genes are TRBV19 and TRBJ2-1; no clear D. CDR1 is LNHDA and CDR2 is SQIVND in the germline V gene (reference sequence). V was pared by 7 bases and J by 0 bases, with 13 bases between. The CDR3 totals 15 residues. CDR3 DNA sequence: TGTGCCAGTAAGCATGCACAAGGCTCCTACAATGAGCAGTTCTTC. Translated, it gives CASKHAQGSYNEQFF.

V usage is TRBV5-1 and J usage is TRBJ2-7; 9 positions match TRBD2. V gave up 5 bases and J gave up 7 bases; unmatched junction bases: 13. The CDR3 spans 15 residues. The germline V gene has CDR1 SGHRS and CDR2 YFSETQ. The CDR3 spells CASSRLAGDPGEQYF. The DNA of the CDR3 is TGCGCCAGCAGTAGATTAGCGGGGGACCCGGGGGAGCAGTACTTC.

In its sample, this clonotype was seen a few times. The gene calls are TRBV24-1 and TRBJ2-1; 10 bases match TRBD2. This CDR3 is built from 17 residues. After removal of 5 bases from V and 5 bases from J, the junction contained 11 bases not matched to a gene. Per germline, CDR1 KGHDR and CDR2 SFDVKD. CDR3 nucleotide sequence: TGTGCCACCAGTGGGTTGAGCGGGAGGGTTGCCGACAATGAGCAGTTCTTC. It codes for CATSGLSGRVADNEQFF.

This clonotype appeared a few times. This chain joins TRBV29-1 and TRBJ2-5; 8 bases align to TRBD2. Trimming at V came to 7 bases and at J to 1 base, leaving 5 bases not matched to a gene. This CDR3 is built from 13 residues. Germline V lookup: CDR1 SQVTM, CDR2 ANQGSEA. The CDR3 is CSGMRGAQETQYF. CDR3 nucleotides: TGCAGCGGGATGCGGGGGGCCCAAGAGACCCAGTACTTC. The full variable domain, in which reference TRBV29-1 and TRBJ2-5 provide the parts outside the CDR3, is SAVISQKPSRDICQRGTSLTIQCQVDSQVTMMFWYRQQPGQSLTLIATANQGSEATYESGFVIDKFPISRPNLTFSTLTVSNMSPEDSSIYLCSGMRGAQETQYFGPGTRLLVL.

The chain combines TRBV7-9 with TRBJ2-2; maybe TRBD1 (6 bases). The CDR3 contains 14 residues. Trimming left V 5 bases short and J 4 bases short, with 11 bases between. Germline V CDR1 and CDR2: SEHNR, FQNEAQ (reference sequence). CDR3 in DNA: TGTGCCAGCAGCATGGGACACCCCACCGGGGAGCTGTTTTTT. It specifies CASSMGHPTGELFF. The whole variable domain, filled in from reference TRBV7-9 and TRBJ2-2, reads DTGVSQNPRHKITKRGQNVTFRCDPISEHNRLYWYRQTLGQGPEFLTYFQNEAQLEKSRLLSDRFSAERPKGSFSTLEIQRTEQGDSAMYLCASSMGHPTGELFFGEGSRLTVL.

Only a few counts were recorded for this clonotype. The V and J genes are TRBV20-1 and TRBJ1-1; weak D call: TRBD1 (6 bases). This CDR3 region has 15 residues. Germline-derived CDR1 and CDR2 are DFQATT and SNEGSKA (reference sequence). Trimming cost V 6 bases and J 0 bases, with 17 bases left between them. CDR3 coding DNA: TGCAGTGCCCCGGCCGGCAGGGGTTTGAACACTGAAGCTTTCTTT. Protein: CSAPAGRGLNTEAFF.

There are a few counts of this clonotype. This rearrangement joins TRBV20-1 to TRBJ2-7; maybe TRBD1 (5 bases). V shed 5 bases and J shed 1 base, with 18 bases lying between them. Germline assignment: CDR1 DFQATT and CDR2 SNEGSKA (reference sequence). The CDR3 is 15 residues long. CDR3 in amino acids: CSAVRYRSTSYEQYF. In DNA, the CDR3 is TGCAGTGCTGTACGTTACAGGAGTACTTCCTACGAGCAGTACTTC.

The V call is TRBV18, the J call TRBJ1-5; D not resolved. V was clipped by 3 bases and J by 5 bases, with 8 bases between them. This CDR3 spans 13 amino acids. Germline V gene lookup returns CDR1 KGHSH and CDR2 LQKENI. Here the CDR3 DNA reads TGTGCCAGCTCACCTGAGAGAGATCAGCCCCAGCATTTT. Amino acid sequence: CASSPERDQPQHF. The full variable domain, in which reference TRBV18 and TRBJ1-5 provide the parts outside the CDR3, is NAGVMQNPRHLVRRRGQEARLRCSPMKGHSHVYWYRQLPEEGLKFMVYLQKENIIDESGMPKERFSAEFPKEGPSILRIQQVVRGDSAAYFCASSPERDQPQHFGDGTRLSIL.

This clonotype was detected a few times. The CDR3 loop reads CAISGTSGTSSTDTQYF. The CDR3 DNA follows: TGTGCCATCAGCGGGACTAGCGGGACCTCTAGCACAGATACGCAGTATTTT. V is TRBV10-3 and J is TRBJ2-3, with 13 bases identical to TRBD2. V lost 6 bases to trimming and J lost 0 bases; unmatched junction nucleotides: 6. This CDR3 is 17 amino acids long. Germline CDR1 and CDR2: ENHRY and SYGVKD.

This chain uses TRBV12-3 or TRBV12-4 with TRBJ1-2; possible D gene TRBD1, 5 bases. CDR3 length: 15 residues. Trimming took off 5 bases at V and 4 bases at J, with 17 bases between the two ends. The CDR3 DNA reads TGTGCCAGCAGTCCCGGGACTCAAGGGGTCTATGGCTACACCTTC. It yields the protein CASSPGTQGVYGYTF.

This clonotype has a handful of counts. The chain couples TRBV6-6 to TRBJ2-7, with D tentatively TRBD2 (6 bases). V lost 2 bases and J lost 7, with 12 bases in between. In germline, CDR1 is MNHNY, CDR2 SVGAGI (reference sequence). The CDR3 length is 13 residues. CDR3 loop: CASSYAGRREQYF. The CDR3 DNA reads TGTGCCAGCAGTTACGCGGGAAGGAGGGAGCAGTACTTC.

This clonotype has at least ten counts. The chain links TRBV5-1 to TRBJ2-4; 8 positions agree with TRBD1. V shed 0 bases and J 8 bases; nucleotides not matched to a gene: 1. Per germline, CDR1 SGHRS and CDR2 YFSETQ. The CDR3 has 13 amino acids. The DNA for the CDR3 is TGCGCCAGCAGCTTGGAGGGACAGGACATTCAGTACTTC. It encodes CASSLEGQDIQYF.

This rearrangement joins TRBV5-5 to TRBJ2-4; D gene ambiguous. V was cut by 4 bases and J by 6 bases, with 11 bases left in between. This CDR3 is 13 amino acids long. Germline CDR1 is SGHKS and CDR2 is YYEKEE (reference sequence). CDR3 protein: CASSLRYGNIQYF. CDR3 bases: TGTGCCAGCAGCCTGCGTTATGGAAACATTCAGTACTTC.

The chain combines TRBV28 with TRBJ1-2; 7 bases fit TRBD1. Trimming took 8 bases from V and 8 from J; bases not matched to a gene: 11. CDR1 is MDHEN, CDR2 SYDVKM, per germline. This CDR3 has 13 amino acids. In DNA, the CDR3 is TGTGCCAGCCTCCTAGAGGGGGCGAAAGGCTACACCTTC. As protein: CASLLEGAKGYTF.

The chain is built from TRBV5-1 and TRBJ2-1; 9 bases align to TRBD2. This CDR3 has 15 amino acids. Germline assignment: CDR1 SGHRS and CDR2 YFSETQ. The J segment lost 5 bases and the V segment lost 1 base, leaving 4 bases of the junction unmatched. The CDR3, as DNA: TGCGCCAGCAGCTTGCAACTAGCGGGCCACAATGAGCAGTTCTTC. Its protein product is CASSLQLAGHNEQFF.

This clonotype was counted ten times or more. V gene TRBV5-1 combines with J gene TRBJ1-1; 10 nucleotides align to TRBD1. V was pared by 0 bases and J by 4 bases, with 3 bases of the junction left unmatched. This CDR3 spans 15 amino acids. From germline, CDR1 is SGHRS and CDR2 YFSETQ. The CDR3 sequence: CASSLEGQGSTEAFF. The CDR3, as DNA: TGCGCCAGCAGCTTGGAGGGACAGGGGAGCACTGAAGCTTTCTTT. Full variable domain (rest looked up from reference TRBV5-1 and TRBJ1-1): KAGVTQTPRYLIKTRGQQVTLSCSPISGHRSVSWYQQTPGQGLQFLFEYFSETQRNKGNFPGRFSGRQFSNSRSEMNVSTLELGDSALYLCASSLEGQGSTEAFFGQGTRLTVV.

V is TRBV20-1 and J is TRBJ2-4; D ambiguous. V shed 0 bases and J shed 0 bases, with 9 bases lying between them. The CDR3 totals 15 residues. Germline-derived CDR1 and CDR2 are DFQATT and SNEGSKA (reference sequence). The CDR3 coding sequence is TGCAGTGCTAGAGATCTGCAGACAGCCAAAAACATTCAGTACTTC. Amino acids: CSARDLQTAKNIQYF.

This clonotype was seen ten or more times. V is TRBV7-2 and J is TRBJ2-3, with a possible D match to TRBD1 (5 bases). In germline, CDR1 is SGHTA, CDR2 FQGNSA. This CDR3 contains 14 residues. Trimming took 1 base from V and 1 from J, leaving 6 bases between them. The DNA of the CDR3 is TGTGCCAGCAGCTTAGTCAGGGGCACAGATACGCAGTATTTT. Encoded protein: CASSLVRGTDTQYF.

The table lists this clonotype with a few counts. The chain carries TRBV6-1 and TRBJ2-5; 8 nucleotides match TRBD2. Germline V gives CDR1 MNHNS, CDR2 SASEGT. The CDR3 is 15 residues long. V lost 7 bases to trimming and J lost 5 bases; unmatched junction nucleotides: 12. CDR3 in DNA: TGTGCCAGCAACCGCTACGGGGGGGCCGGCGAGACCCAGTACTTC. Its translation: CASNRYGGAGETQYF.

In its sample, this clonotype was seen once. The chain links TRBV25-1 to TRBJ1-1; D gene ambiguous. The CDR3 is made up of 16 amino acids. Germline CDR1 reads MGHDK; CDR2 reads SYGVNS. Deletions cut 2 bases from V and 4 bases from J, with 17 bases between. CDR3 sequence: CASSEPSGRRGTEAFF. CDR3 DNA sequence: TGTGCCAGCAGTGAACCTAGCGGGCGTCGCGGCACTGAAGCTTTCTTT.

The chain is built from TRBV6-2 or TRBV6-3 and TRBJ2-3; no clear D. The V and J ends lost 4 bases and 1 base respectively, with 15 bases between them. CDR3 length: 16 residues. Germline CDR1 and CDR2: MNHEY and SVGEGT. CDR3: CASSFGRITRTDTQYF. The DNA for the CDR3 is TGTGCCAGCAGTTTTGGACGGATTACTCGCACAGATACGCAGTATTTT.

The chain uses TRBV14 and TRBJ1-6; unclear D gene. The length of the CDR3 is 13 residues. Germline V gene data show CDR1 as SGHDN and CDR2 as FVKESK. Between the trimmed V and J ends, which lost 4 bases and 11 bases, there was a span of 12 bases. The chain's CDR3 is CASSPFEFAPLHF. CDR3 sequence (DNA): TGTGCCAGCAGCCCCTTCGAGTTTGCACCCCTCCACTTT.

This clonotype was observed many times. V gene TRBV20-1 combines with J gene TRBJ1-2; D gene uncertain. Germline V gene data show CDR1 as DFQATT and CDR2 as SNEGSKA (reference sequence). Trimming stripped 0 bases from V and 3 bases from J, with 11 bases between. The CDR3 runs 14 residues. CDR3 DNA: TGCAGTGCTAGAGATTCAGGCCGATACTATGGCTACACCTTC. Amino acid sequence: CSARDSGRYYGYTF.

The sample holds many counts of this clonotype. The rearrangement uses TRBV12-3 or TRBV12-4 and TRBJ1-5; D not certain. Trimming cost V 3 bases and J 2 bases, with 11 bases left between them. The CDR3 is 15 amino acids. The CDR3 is CASSLAAGGNQPQHF. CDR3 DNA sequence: TGTGCCAGCAGTTTGGCAGCCGGGGGCAATCAGCCCCAGCATTTT.

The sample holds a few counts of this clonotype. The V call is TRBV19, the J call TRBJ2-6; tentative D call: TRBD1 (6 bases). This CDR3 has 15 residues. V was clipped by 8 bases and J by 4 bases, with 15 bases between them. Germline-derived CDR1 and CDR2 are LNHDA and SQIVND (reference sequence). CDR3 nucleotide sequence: TGTGCCAGTCGCCTACAGGGATACGGGGCCAACGTCCTGACTTTC. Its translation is CASRLQGYGANVLTF.

The CDR3 loop is CASSLYGQGPYEQYF. DNA for the CDR3: TGTGCCAGCAGTTTATACGGACAGGGACCCTACGAGCAGTACTTC. The chain uses TRBV28 and TRBJ2-7; 8 bases are a match to TRBD1. Germline assignment: CDR1 MDHEN and CDR2 SYDVKM. V shed 1 base and J 2 bases; nucleotides not matched to a gene: 4. The CDR3 loop spans 15 amino acids. Combining the CDR3 with reference TRBV28 and TRBJ2-7 gives the whole variable domain DVKVTQSSRYLVKRTGEKVFLECVQDMDHENMFWYRQDPGLGLRLIYFSYDVKMKEKGDIPEGYSVSREKKERFSLILESASTNQTSMYLCASSLYGQGPYEQYFGPGTRLTVT.

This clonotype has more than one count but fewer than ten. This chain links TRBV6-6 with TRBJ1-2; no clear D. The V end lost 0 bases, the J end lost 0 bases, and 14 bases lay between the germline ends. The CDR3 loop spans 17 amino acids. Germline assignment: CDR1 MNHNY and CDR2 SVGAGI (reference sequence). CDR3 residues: CASSYSAGVTANYGYTF. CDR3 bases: TGTGCCAGCAGTTACTCCGCCGGGGTTACAGCTAACTATGGCTACACCTTC.

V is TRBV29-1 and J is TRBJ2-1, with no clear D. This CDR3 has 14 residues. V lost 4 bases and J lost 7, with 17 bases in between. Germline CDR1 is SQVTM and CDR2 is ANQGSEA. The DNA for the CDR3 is TGCAGCGTTGCCATGGTGGTGGTTGTGAATGAGCAGTTCTTC. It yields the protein CSVAMVVVVNEQFF.